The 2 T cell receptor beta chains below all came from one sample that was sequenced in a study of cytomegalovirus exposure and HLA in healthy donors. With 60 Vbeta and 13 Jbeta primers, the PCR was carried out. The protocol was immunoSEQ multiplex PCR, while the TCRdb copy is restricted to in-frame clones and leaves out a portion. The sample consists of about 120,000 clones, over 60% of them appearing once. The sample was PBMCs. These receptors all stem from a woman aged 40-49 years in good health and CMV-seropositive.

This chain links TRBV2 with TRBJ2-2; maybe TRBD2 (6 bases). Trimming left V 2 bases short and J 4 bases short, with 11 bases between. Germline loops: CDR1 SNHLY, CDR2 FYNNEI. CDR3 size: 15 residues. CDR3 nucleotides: TGTGCCAGCAGTGAATTGCTAGCGAGCACCGGGGAGCTGTTTTTT. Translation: CASSELLASTGELFF.

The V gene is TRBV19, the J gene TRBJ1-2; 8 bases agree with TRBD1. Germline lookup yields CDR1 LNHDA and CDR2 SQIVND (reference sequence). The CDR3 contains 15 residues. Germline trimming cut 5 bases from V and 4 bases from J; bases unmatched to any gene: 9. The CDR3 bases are TGTGCCAGTAGTTCGACAGGGGAAGAGGTCTATGGCTACACCTTC. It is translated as CASSSTGEEVYGYTF.